This section outlines one T cell receptor beta chain sequence together with its context. What it binds is not known. It was the roughly 110-subject validation cohort, separate from the approximately 680-subject first cohort, to which the donors belonged. From germline, CDR1 is SGDLS and CDR2 YYNGEE. There are 14 residues in the CDR3. Between the trimmed V and J ends, which lost 2 bases and 4 bases, there was a span of 11 bases. Some clones are missing from TCRdb's copy, which holds only in-frame ones; the method was immunoSEQ multiplex PCR. The sample consists of about 130,000 clones, roughly 89% of them appearing once. The sample is drawn from a study of cytomegalovirus exposure and HLA in healthy donors. Findings of the study overall: The listing of roughly 160 TCR beta chains classed them as cytomegalovirus-associated.

Sequencing was performed on PBMCs. This sequence joins TRBV9 and TRBJ2-3; possible D gene TRBD2, 6 bases. The clonotype originates from a woman aged 18-29 years in good health and CMV-seronegative. The CDR3 coding sequence is TGTGCCAGCAGCGTGACGGGAGTGGCAGATACGCAGTATTTT. The encoded protein is CASSVTGVADTQYF.